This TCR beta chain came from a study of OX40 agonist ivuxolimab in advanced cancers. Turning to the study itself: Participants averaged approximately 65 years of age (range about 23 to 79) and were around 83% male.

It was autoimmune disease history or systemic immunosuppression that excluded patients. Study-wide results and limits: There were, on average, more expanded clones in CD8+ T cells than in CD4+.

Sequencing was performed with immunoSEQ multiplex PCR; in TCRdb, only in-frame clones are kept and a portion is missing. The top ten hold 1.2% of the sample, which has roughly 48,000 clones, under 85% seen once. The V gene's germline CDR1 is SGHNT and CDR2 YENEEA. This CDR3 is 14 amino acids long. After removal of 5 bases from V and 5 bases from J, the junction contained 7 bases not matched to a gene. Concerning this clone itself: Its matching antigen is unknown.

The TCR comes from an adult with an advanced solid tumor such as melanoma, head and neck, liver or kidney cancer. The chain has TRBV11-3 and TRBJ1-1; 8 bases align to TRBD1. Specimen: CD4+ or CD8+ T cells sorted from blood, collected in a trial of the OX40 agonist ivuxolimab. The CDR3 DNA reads TGTGCCAGCAGCCTTACAGGGGGAAGGACTGAAGCTTTCTTT. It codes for CASSLTGGRTEAFF. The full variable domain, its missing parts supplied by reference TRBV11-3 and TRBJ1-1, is EAGVVQSPRYKIIEKKQPVAFWCNPISGHNTLYWYLQNLGQGPELLIRYENEEAVDDSQLPKDRFSAERLKGVDSTLKIQPAELGDSAVYLCASSLTGGRTEAFFGQGTRLTVV.